What follows are 15 T cell receptor beta chains derived from one specimen sequenced in a study of control samples from healthy donors and cancer patients. Sequencing was performed with immunoSEQ multiplex PCR; in TCRdb, only in-frame clones are kept and a portion is missing. The sample shows 85,000 to 110,000 clones, more than 85% of them seen only once. Sequencing input: PBMCs. These receptors all stem from a man aged 55 to 70 with lung cancer.

V gene TRBV5-1 combines with J gene TRBJ1-2; TRBD1 matches at 9 bases. The ends lost 1 base at V and 2 bases at J; junction bases unmatched: 6. Germline V gives CDR1 SGHRS, CDR2 YFSETQ. The CDR3 has 16 residues. CDR3 nucleotide sequence: TGCGCCAGCAGCTTGTTCGTAACAGGGGGCAACTATGGCTACACCTTC. Amino acid sequence: CASSLFVTGGNYGYTF.

V usage is TRBV10-1 and J usage is TRBJ2-2; D is possibly TRBD2 (6 bases). Germline CDR1 reads WNHNN; CDR2 reads SYGVQD (reference sequence). This CDR3 comprises 17 residues. The V and J ends lost 3 bases and 3 bases respectively, with 17 bases between them. The CDR3 bases are TGCGCCAGCAGTGACCCGGGAGCGGGTTTACACACCGGGGAGCTGTTTTTT. This codes for CASSDPGAGLHTGELFF.

This chain connects TRBV27 to TRBJ2-7; 8 nucleotides align to TRBD1. The V gene end was trimmed by 6 bases and the J gene end by 2 bases; junction bases not matched to a gene: 9. The CDR3 has 15 residues. In germline, CDR1 is MNHEY, CDR2 SMNVEV (reference sequence). This CDR3 is CASSRGQGETYEQYV. Here the CDR3 DNA reads TGTGCCAGCAGCCGCGGACAGGGCGAAACCTACGAGCAGTACGTC.

This clone has a single count. The V gene is TRBV6-2 or TRBV6-3, the J gene TRBJ1-5, with D tentatively TRBD1 (5 bases). This CDR3 has 16 residues. Trimming pared 5 bases from V and 6 bases from J, leaving 20 bases between. Germline CDR1 is MNHEY and CDR2 is SVGEGT. The CDR3 nucleotides read TGTGCCAGCAGTCCCCCGGGACCCGCGGGGGTTCAGCCCCAGCATTTT. Amino acid sequence: CASSPPGPAGVQPQHF.

V gene TRBV5-6 combines with J gene TRBJ1-6, with 11 positions matching TRBD1. V was pared by 7 bases and J by 8 bases, with 8 bases of the junction left unmatched. Germline V gene lookup returns CDR1 SGHDT and CDR2 YYEEEE. This CDR3 has 15 amino acids. The CDR3 DNA reads TGTGCCAGCGGATCACCGGGACAGGGGGATTCACCCCTCCACTTT. Encoded protein: CASGSPGQGDSPLHF.

This clone was seen more than once but under ten times. This chain connects TRBV2 to TRBJ1-1; D uncertain. From germline, CDR1 is SNHLY and CDR2 FYNNEI. The CDR3 consists of 13 residues. Between the trimmed V and J ends, which lost 7 bases and 0 bases, there was a span of 9 bases. CDR3 sequence: CASMAEMNTEAFF. As DNA, the CDR3 is TGTGCCAGCATGGCGGAGATGAACACTGAAGCTTTCTTT.

The chain is built from TRBV5-4 and TRBJ2-7; D possibly corresponds to TRBD2 (6 bases). CDR1 and CDR2 from the germline V gene are SGHNT and YYREEE (reference sequence). This CDR3 is built from 12 residues. The V and J ends lost 2 bases and 6 bases respectively, with 9 bases between them. CDR3 bases: TGTGCCAGCAGCTTAGGGACTGGCGAGCAGTACTTC. Translating gives CASSLGTGEQYF.

J is TRBJ1-1 and V is TRBV15, with TRBD1 as a possible D gene (5 bases). V lost 1 base to trimming and J lost 4 bases, with 7 bases between them. Germline-derived CDR1 and CDR2 are LNHNV and YYDKDF (reference sequence). The CDR3 loop spans 13 amino acids. The CDR3 DNA sequence: TGTGCCACCAGCAGAGCGGGGCCCACTGAAGCTTTCTTT. Translating it yields CATSRAGPTEAFF.

This chain links TRBV7-9 with TRBJ1-2; weak D call: TRBD1 (5 bases). The CDR3 is 13 residues long. V lost 5 bases and J lost 8, with 15 bases in between. CDR1 is SEHNR and CDR2 is FQNEAQ in the germline V gene (reference sequence). Written as DNA, the CDR3 is TGTGCCAGCAGCACGGACACCCTGGGAGGCTACACCTTC. It encodes CASSTDTLGGYTF.

The chain employs TRBV9 and TRBJ1-1, with 9 bases aligning to TRBD1. V was clipped by 2 bases and J by 3 bases; unmatched bases: 5. There are 15 residues in the CDR3. CDR1 and CDR2 (germline): SGDLS, YYNGEE. CDR3 nucleotide sequence: TGTGCCAGCAGCGTCGGGACAGGGTGGGACACTGAAGCTTTCTTT. This sequence encodes CASSVGTGWDTEAFF.

The chain is built from TRBV29-1 and TRBJ1-3; 9 positions agree with TRBD1. Germline V gives CDR1 SQVTM, CDR2 ANQGSEA. V lost 6 bases to trimming and J lost 0 bases; unmatched junction nucleotides: 9. This CDR3 has 16 amino acids. CDR3 sequence reads: CSVDTGTGYSGNTIYF. The DNA of the CDR3 is TGCAGCGTCGACACCGGGACAGGGTACTCTGGAAACACCATATATTTT.

J is TRBJ1-2 and V is TRBV3-1 (or the pseudogene TRBV3-2); D gene unclear. The CDR3 contains 14 residues. Germline V gene sequence: CDR1 LGHDT, CDR2 YNNKEL (reference sequence). V dropped 2 bases and J dropped 0 bases, with 7 bases sitting between them. DNA for the CDR3: TGTGCCAGCAGCCAAATTACGGCTAACTATGGCTACACCTTC. Translated: CASSQITANYGYTF.

V gene TRBV12-5 combines with J gene TRBJ1-5; D perhaps matches TRBD1 (6 bases). Trimming removed 2 bases at V and 4 bases at J, with 6 bases between. The CDR3 spans 13 residues. Germline values: CDR1 LGHNT, CDR2 FRNRAP. In DNA, the CDR3 is TGTGCTAGTGGTTTGACAGGGAATCAGCCCCAGCATTTT. Its translation is CASGLTGNQPQHF.

This sequence joins TRBV6-5 and TRBJ2-2, with a weak D call TRBD1 (5 bases). The CDR3 contains 16 residues. CDR1 is MNHEY and CDR2 is SVGAGI in the germline V gene. The V end lost 0 bases, the J end lost 4 bases, and 12 bases lay between the germline ends. The CDR3 region has the DNA TGTGCCAGCAGTTACTCCTTGGTAGGGGTCACCGGGGAGCTGTTTTTT. This translates into CASSYSLVGVTGELFF.

The chain uses TRBV6-1 and TRBJ1-1; TRBD1 might be the D (6 bases). The CDR3 has 14 residues. The V end lost 0 bases, the J end lost 6 bases, and 11 bases lay between the germline ends. Germline V gene lookup returns CDR1 MNHNS and CDR2 SASEGT. The CDR3 loop reads CASSEATGRAEAFF. CDR3 nucleotide sequence: TGTGCCAGCAGTGAAGCAACAGGGAGGGCTGAAGCTTTCTTT.